This is a list of T cell receptor beta chains from one sample in a study of blood T cell repertoires in COVID-19. Measured with immunoSEQ multiplex PCR; TCRdb has only the in-frame clones, and not every one. The sample carries some 200,000 clones, about 85% recorded once. Sequenced input: peripheral blood. The receptors stem from an elderly woman with active or convalescent COVID-19. The CDR3 runs from the conserved cysteine through the conserved F or W. Each record gives: clone size, V gene, J gene, D gene, CDR3 protein, CDR3 DNA. The D gene is left open where the match is weak. Size is omitted from some rows. Given values are once, few, many or a class for expanded clones.

NA	TRBV7-2	TRBJ2-3	NA	CASSARTDTQYF	TGTGCCAGCAGCGCGAGAACAGATACGCAGTATTTT
NA	TRBV18	TRBJ2-2	TRBD2	CASSPPGLAATGELFF	TGTGCCAGCTCACCACCGGGACTAGCGGCCACCGGGGAGCTGTTTTTT
NA	TRBV5-1	TRBJ2-3	TRBD2	CASSRTSGSTDTQYF	TGCGCCAGCAGCCGCACTAGCGGAAGCACAGATACGCAGTATTTT
NA	TRBV9	TRBJ2-1	NA	CASSVATVSSYNEQFF	TGTGCCAGCAGCGTAGCCACGGTGAGCTCCTACAATGAGCAGTTCTTC
NA	TRBV4-2	TRBJ1-3	NA	CASSQGGLDSSGNTIYF	TGTGCCAGCAGCCAAGGTGGCCTCGACAGCTCTGGAAACACCATATATTTT
NA	TRBV19	TRBJ2-7	TRBD1	CASSIPGQGMDEQYF	TGTGCCAGTAGTATCCCCGGACAGGGAATGGACGAGCAGTACTTC
NA	TRBV19	TRBJ1-2	NA	CASIGAPRSYGYTF	TGTGCCAGTATCGGAGCACCACGGAGCTATGGCTACACCTTC
once	TRBV4-1	TRBJ1-5	NA	CASSQEGGMLSNQPQHF	TGCGCCAGCAGCCAAGAGGGCGGGATGCTTAGCAATCAGCCCCAGCATTTT
once	TRBV19	TRBJ1-2	TRBD1	CASHVQGQGWGYTF	TGTGCCAGTCACGTCCAGGGACAGGGATGGGGCTACACCTTC
NA	TRBV9	TRBJ2-2	NA	CASSVEFGSVGGELFF	TGTGCCAGCAGCGTAGAGTTCGGGAGCGTGGGCGGGGAGCTGTTTTTT
NA	TRBV9	TRBJ1-1	NA	CASSVQGSITEAFF	TGTGCCAGCAGCGTACAGGGGAGTATCACTGAAGCTTTCTTT
once	TRBV12-3/TRBV12-4	TRBJ2-7	TRBD1	CASSSNRGREQYF	TGTGCCAGCAGTTCGAACAGGGGAAGGGAGCAGTACTTC
once	TRBV30	TRBJ2-3	TRBD2	CAWTIREGPDTQYF	TGTGCCTGGACAATACGGGAGGGACCAGATACGCAGTATTTT
NA	TRBV6-2/TRBV6-3	TRBJ2-7	NA	CASSYVWASYEQYF	TGTGCCAGCAGTTACGTATGGGCCTCATACGAGCAGTACTTC
NA	TRBV11-2	TRBJ2-4	TRBD2	CASSLLGLGGNIQYF	TGTGCCAGCAGCTTATTGGGACTAGGGGGGAACATTCAGTACTTC
few	TRBV25-1	TRBJ1-5	NA	CASSAGDHSNQPQHF	TGTGCCAGCAGTGCCGGAGACCATAGCAATCAGCCCCAGCATTTT
NA	TRBV5-1	TRBJ1-1	NA	CASSSDTGSVTEAFF	TGCGCCAGCAGCTCTGACACAGGGTCGGTCACTGAAGCTTTCTTT
NA	TRBV11-2	TRBJ1-6	TRBD1	CASSIPSGQVPSRNSPLHF	TGTGCCAGCAGCATACCGTCGGGACAGGTCCCCTCCCGTAATTCACCCCTCCACTTT
medium-sized	TRBV30	TRBJ2-7	NA	CAWSVVQGFEQYF	TGTGCCTGGAGTGTTGTGCAGGGATTCGAGCAGTACTTC
few	TRBV11-2	TRBJ2-7	TRBD2	CASSLVPGDAGGEQYF	TGTGCCAGCAGCTTAGTCCCGGGGGATGCCGGGGGGGAGCAGTACTTC
NA	TRBV25-1	TRBJ2-2	NA	CASSEYTGKVPGELFF	TGTGCCAGCAGTGAATATACAGGGAAGGTCCCCGGGGAGCTGTTTTTT
NA	TRBV7-2	TRBJ1-1	NA	CASSPGSANTEAFF	TGTGCCAGCAGCCCGGGATCTGCGAACACTGAAGCTTTCTTT
NA	TRBV28	TRBJ1-2	TRBD1	CASSLSTGGWGYTF	TGTGCCAGCAGTTTATCGACAGGGGGCTGGGGCTACACCTTC
NA	TRBV27	TRBJ2-7	NA	CASSLSRPGKQYF	TGTGCCAGCAGTTTAAGTCGGCCGGGGAAGCAGTACTTC
NA	TRBV7-9	TRBJ2-7	NA	CASSGLRASYEQYF	TGTGCCAGCAGCGGACTAAGGGCTTCCTACGAGCAGTACTTC
NA	TRBV28	TRBJ1-6	NA	CASNQGPHNSPLHF	TGTGCCAGCAATCAGGGTCCTCATAATTCACCCCTCCACTTT
NA	TRBV19	TRBJ2-1	TRBD1	CASSRDRARNEQFF	TGTGCCAGTAGTAGGGACAGGGCAAGGAATGAGCAGTTCTTC
NA	TRBV6-5	TRBJ1-2	TRBD1	CASTRQGAGGYTF	TGTGCCAGCACCCGACAGGGGGCAGGTGGCTACACCTTC
NA	TRBV7-2	TRBJ1-2	NA	CASSNPEYGYTF	TGTGCCAGCAGCAATCCCGAGTATGGCTACACCTTC
NA	TRBV7-9	TRBJ2-5	NA	CASSPVGQLPETQYF	TGTGCCAGCAGCCCCGTAGGACAGTTACCGGAGACCCAGTACTTC
NA	TRBV5-4	TRBJ1-6	TRBD1	CASSVTGGNSPLHF	TGTGCCAGCAGCGTTACAGGGGGAAATTCACCCCTCCACTTT
NA	TRBV25-1	TRBJ2-3	TRBD2	CASSDNPGGFTDTQYF	TGTGCCAGCAGTGATAACCCGGGGGGGTTCACAGATACGCAGTATTTT